This entry describes one TCR beta chain. V lost 8 bases, J lost 3 bases, and 0 bases stayed unmatched. CDR3 size: 11 residues. The V gene's germline CDR1 is MNHNY and CDR2 SVGAGI (reference sequence). The data belong to a study of blood T cell repertoires in COVID-19. Assay used: immunoSEQ multiplex PCR; TCRdb lists only in-frame clones, some missing. The sample has over 100,000 clones; almost 70% are singletons. The V call is TRBV6-6, the J call TRBJ1-1; 7 bases are a match to TRBD1. The TCR sequence derives from a woman between 65 and 79 years old with acute or convalescent COVID-19. The material sequenced was peripheral blood. The CDR3 is CASQGDTEAFF. In nucleotides, the CDR3 is TGTGCCAGCCAGGGGGACACTGAAGCTTTCTTT.